This TCR beta chain emerged from a study of T cells in Graves' hyperthyroidism and ophthalmopathy. Study background: Peripheral blood samples were taken at initial diagnosis, prior to any treatment.

This CDR3 is 15 amino acids long. Diagnosis rested on symptoms, serum thyroxine and TRAb, thyroid ultrasound, and orbital computed tomography. The authors obtained PBMCs from roughly 10 ml of fresh peripheral blood. Study findings and constraints: Blood also showed most of the thyroid clonotypes that were expanded above 0.001.

Regions amplified from RNA transcripts were the TCR beta CDR3 regions. The primer set for the first-round RT-PCR of the TCR CDR3 was HTBI. TCRdb recomputed calls from the multiplex PCR reads with MiXCR, one row per CDR3 protein. The table shows over 500,000 distinct CDR3 sequences, with 15% to 20% occurring only once. This clonotype showed up just a few times. The target antigen is unknown. At one boundary the junction diverges from the germline segment, which might be a read error. Sequencing was done on a sample of blood. The chain carries TRBV6-7 and TRBJ2-7, with unresolved D. TRBV6-7 is noted as an ORF with a role that remains uncertain. The receptor was derived from a woman aged 18 to 35 with Graves' ophthalmopathy. This chain's CDR3 is CATSSRVPLWYEQYF. The DNA for the CDR3 is TGTGCCACCAGTTCCCGCGTACCTTTATGGTACGAGCAGTACTTC.